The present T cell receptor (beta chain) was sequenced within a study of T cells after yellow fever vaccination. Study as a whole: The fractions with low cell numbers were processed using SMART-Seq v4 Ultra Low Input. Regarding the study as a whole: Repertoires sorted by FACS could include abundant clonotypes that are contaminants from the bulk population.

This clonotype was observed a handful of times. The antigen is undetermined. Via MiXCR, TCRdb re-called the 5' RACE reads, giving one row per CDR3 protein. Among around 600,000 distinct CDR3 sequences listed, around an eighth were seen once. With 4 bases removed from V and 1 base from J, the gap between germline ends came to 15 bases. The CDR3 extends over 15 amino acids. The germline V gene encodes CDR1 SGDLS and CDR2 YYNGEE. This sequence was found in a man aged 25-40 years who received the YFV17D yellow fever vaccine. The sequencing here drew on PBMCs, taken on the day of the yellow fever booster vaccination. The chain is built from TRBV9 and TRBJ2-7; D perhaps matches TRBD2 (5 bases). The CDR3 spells CASSSGRGSSYEQYF. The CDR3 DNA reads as TGTGCCAGCAGCAGCGGCCGAGGTTCTTCCTACGAGCAGTACTTC.